Given below is one T cell receptor beta chain in context. As yet, its antigen is unknown. This specimen belongs to a study of T cell responses to AZD1222 COVID-19 vaccine. The study's findings and limits: Two AZD1222 doses significantly raised spike-specific TCR breadth and depth over controls.

Germline V lookup: CDR1 GTSNPN, CDR2 SVGIG (reference sequence). The CDR3 is 14 amino acids. V shed 4 bases and J 1 base; nucleotides not matched to a gene: 4. Libraries were prepared by immunoSEQ multiplex PCR; TCRdb keeps only in-frame clonotypes and omits some of them. In the table there are 150,000 to 200,000 clones, just over 85% of which are singletons. Second-dose recipients at about 4 or about 12 weeks were treated as one pooled group. The genes are TRBV30 and TRBJ2-3; 8 nucleotides agree with TRBD2. This TCR came from an adult who received the AZD1222 COVID-19 vaccine. Sequencing used peripheral blood, obtained 28 days after the second AZD1222 dose. CDR3 bases: TGTGCCTGGACGCGGGGGGCGGGCACAGATACGCAGTATTTT. Protein product: CAWTRGAGTDTQYF.